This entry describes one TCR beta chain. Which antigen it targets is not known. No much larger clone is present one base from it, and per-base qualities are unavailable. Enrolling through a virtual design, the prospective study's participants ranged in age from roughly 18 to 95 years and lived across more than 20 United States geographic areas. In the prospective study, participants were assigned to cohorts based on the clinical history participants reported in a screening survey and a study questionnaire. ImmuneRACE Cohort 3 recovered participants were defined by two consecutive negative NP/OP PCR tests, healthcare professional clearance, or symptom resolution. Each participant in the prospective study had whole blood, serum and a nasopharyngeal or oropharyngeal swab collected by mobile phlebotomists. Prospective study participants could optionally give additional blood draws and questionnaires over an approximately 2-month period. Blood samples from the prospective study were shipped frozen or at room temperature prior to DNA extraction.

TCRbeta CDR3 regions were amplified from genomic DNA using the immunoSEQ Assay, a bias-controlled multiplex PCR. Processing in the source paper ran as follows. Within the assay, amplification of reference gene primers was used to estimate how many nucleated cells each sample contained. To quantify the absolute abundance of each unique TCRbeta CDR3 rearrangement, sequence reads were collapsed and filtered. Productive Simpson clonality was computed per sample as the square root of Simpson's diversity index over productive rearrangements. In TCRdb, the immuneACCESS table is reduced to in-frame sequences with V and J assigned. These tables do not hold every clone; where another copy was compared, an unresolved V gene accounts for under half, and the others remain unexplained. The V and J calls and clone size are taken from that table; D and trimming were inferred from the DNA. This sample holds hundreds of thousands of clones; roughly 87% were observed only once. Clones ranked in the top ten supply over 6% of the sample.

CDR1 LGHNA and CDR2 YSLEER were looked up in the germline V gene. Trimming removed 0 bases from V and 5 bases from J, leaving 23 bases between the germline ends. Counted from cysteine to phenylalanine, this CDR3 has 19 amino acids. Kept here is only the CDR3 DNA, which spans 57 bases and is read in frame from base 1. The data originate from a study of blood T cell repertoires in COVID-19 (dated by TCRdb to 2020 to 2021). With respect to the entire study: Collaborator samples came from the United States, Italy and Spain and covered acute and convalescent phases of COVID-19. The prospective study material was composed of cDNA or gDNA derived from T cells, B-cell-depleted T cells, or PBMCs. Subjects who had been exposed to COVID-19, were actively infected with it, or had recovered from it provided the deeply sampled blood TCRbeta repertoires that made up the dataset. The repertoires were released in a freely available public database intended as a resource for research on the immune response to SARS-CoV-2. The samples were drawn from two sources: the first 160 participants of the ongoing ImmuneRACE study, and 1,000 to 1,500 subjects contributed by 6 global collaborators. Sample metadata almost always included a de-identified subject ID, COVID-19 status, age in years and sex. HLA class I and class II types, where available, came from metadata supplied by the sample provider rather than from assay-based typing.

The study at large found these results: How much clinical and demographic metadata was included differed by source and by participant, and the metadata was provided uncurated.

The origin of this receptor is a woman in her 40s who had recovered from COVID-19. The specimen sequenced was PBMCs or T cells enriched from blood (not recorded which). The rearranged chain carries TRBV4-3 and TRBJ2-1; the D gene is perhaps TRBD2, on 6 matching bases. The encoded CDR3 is CASSQDPARSGFSDNEQFF. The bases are TGCGCCAGCAGCCAAGATCCGGCGAGGAGCGGGTTTTCCGACAATGAGCAGTTCTTC.